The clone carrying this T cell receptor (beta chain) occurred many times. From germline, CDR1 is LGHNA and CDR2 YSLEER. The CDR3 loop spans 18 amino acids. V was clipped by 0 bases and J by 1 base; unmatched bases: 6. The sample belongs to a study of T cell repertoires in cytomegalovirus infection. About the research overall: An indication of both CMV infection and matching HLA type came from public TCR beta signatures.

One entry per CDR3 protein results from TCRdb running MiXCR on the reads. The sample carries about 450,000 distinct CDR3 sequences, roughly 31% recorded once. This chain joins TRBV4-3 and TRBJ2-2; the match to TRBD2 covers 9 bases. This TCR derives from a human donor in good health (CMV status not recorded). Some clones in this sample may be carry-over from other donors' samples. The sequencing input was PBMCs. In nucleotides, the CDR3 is TGCGCCAGCAGCCAAGATCCAACAGCGGGGGGGAACACCGGGGAGCTGTTTTTT. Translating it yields CASSQDPTAGGNTGELFF.